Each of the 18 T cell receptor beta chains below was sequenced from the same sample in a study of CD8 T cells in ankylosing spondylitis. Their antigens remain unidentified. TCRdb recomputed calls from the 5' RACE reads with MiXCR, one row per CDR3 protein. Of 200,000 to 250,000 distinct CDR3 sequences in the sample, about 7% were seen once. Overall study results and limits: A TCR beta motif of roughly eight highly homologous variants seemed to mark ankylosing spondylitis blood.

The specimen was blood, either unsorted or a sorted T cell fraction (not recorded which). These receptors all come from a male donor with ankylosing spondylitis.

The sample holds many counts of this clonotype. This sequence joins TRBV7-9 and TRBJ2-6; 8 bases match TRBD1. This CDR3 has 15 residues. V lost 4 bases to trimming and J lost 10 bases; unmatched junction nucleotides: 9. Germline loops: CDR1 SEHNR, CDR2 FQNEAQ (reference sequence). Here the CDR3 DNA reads TGTGCCAGCAGCTCCCAGACAGGGGCTGATAACGTCCTGACTTTC. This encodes CASSSQTGADNVLTF.

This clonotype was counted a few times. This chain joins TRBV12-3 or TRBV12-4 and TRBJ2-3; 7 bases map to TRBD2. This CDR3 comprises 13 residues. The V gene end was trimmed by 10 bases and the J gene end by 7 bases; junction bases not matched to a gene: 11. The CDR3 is CAIDTDGGNTQYF. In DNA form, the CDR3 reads TGTGCCATCGATACGGACGGGGGGAATACGCAGTATTTT.

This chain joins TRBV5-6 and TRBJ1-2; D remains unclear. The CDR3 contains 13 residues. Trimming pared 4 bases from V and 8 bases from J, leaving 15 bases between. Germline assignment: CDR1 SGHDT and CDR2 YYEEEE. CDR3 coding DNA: TGTGCCAGCAGCCACCGGGCTCCAGGAGGCTACACCTTC. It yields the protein CASSHRAPGGYTF. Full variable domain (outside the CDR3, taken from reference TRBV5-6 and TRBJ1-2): DAGVTQSPTHLIKTRGQQVTLRCSPKSGHDTVSWYQQALGQGPQFIFQYYEEEERQRGNFPDRFSGHQFPNYSSELNVNALLLGDSALYLCASSHRAPGGYTFGSGTRLTVV.

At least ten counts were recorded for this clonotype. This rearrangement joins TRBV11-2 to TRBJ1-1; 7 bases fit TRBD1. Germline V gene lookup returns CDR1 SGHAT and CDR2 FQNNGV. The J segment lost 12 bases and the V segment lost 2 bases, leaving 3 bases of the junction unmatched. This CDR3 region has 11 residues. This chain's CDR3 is CASSLQGVSFF. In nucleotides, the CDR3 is TGTGCCAGCAGCTTACAGGGGGTGTCTTTCTTT.

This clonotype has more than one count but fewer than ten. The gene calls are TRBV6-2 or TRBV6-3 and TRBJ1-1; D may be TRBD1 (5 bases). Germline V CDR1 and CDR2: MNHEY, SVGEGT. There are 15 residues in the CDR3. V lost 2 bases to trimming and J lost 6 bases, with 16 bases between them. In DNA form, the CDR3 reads TGTGCCAGCAGTTACGGGACGGTTGAACATGCTGAAGCTTTCTTT. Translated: CASSYGTVEHAEAFF.

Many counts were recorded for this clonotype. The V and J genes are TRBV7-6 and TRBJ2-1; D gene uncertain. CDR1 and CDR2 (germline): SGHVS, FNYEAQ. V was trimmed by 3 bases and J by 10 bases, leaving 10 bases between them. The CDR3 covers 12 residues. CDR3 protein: CASSFGSWEQFF. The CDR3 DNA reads TGTGCCAGCAGCTTTGGAAGCTGGGAGCAGTTCTTC.

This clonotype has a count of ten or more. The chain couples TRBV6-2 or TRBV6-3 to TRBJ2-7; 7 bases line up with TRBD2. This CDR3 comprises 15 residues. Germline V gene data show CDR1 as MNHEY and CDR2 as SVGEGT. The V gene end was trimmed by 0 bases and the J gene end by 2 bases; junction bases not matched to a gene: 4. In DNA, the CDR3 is TGTGCCAGCAGTTACTCGGCGGGGGTGGCCTACGAGCAGTACTTC. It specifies CASSYSAGVAYEQYF.

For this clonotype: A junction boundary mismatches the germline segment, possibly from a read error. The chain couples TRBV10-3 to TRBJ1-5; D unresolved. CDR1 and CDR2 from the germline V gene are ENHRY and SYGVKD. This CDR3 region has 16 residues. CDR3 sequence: CAISDWQTNGNEPQHF. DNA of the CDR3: TGTGCCATCAGTGATTGGCAGACCAACGGCAATGAGCCCCAGCATTTT.

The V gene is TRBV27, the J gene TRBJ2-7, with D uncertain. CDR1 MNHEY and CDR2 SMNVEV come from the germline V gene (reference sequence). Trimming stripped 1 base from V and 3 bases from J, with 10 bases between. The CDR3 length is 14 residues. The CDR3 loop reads CASSLFRSHYEQYF. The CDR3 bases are TGTGCCAGCAGTTTATTCAGGAGCCACTACGAGCAGTACTTC.

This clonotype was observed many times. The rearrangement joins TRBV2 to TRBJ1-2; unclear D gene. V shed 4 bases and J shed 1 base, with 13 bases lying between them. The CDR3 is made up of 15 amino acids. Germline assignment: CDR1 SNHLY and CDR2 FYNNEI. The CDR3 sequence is CASSGGSLLNYGYTF. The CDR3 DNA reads TGTGCCAGCAGTGGTGGCAGCTTACTTAACTATGGCTACACCTTC.

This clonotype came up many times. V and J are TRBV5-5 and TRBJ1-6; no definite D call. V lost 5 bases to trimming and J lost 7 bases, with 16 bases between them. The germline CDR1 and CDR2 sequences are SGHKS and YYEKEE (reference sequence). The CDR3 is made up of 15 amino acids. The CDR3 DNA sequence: TGTGCCAGCAGGCAACGGGTCTTTACCAATTCACCCCTCCACTTT. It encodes CASRQRVFTNSPLHF. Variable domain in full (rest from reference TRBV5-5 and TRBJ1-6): DAGVTQSPTHLIKTRGQQVTLRCSPISGHKSVSWYQQVLGQGPQFIFQYYEKEERGRGNFPDRFSARQFPNYSSELNVNALLLGDSALYLCASRQRVFTNSPLHFGNGTRLTVT.

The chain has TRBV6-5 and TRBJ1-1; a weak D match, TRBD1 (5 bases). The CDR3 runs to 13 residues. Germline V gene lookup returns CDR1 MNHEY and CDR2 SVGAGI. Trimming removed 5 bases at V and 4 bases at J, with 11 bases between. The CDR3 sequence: CASSNLRGTEAFF. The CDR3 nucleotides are TGTGCCAGCAGTAACCTGAGGGGCACTGAAGCTTTCTTT.

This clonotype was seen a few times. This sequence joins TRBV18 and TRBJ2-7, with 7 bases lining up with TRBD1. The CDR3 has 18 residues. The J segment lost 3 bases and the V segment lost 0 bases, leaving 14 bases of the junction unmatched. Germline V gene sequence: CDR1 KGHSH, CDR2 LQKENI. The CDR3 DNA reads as TGTGCCAGCTCACCACCGAGGGTTGGAGTAGGGGGCTTCTACGAGCAGTACTTC. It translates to CASSPPRVGVGGFYEQYF.

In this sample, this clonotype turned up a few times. This chain's CDR3 is CASSYSKVQGGYEQYF. The CDR3, as DNA: TGTGCCAGCAGTTACTCGAAAGTCCAGGGGGGCTACGAGCAGTACTTC. The chain is built from TRBV6-5 and TRBJ2-7; D may be TRBD1 (7 bases). The CDR3 is 16 residues long. Germline V CDR1 and CDR2: MNHEY, SVGAGI. Trimming removed 0 bases at V and 3 bases at J, with 15 bases between.

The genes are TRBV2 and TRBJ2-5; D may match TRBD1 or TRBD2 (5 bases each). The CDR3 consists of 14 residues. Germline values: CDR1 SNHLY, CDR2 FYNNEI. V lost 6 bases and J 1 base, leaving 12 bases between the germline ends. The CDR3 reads CASRPRGFQETQYF. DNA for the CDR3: TGTGCCAGCAGGCCGAGGGGATTCCAAGAGACCCAGTACTTC.

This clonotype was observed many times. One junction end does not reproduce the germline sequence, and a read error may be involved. The CDR3 region is CASSEDLGNEKLFF. The CDR3 bases are TGTGCCAGCAGCGAAGATTTGGGGAATGAAAAACTGTTTTTT. The V gene is TRBV4-2, the J gene TRBJ1-4; D gene uncertain. This CDR3 comprises 14 residues. The germline V gene encodes CDR1 LGHNA and CDR2 YNFKEQ.

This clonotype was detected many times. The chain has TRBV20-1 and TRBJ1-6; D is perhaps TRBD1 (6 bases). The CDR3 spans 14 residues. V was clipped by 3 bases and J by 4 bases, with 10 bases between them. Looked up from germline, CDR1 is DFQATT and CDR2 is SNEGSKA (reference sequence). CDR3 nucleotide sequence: TGCAGTGCTAGGTGGGGACATTATAATTCACCCCTCCACTTT. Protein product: CSARWGHYNSPLHF.

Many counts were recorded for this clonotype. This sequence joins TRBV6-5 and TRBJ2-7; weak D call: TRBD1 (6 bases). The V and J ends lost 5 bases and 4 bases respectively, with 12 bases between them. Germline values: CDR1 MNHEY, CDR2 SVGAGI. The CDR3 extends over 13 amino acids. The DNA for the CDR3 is TGTGCCAGCAGTCACCAGGGGTTATACGAGCAGTACTTC. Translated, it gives CASSHQGLYEQYF.